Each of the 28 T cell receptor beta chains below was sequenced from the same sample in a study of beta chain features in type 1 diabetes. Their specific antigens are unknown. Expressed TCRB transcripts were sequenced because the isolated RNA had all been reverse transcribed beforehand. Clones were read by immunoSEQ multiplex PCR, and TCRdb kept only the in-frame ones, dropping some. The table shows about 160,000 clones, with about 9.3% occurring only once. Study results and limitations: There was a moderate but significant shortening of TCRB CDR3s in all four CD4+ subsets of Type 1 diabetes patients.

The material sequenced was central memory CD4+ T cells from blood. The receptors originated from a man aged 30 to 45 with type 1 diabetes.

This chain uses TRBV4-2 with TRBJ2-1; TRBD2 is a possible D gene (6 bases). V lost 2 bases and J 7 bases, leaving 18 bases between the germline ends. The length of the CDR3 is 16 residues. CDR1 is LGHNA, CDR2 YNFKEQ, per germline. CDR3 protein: CASSQSGVGTQNEQFF. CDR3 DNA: TGTGCCAGCAGCCAATCGGGGGTGGGGACTCAGAATGAGCAGTTCTTC.

CDR3 sequence reads: CASSASRETQYF. CDR3 bases: TGTGCCAGTAGTGCCTCCCGGGAGACCCAGTACTTC. The chain recombines TRBV19 with TRBJ2-5, with no clear D. The germline V gene encodes CDR1 LNHDA and CDR2 SQIVND (reference sequence). V lost 5 bases and J 5 bases, leaving 9 bases between the germline ends. The CDR3 runs to 12 residues.

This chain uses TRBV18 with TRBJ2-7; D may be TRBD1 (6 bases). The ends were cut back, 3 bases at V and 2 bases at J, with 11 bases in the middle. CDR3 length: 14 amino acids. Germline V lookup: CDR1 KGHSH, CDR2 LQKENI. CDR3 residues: CASSPRTAAYEQYF. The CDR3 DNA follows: TGTGCCAGCTCACCTAGGACAGCAGCCTACGAGCAGTACTTC. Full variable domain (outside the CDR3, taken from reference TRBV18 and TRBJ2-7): NAGVMQNPRHLVRRRGQEARLRCSPMKGHSHVYWYRQLPEEGLKFMVYLQKENIIDESGMPKERFSAEFPKEGPSILRIQQVVRGDSAAYFCASSPRTAAYEQYFGPGTRLTVT.

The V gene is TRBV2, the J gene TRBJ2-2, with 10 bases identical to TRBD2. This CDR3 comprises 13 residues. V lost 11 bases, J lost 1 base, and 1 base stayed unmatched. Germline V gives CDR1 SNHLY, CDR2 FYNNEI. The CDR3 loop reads CAGTSENTGELFF. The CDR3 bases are TGTGCCGGGACTAGCGAGAACACCGGGGAGCTGTTTTTT.

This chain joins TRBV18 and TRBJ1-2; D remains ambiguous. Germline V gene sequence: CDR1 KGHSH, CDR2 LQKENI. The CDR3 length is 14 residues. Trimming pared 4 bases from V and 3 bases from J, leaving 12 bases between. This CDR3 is CASSQNSGDYGYTF. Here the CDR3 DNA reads TGTGCCAGCTCACAAAACTCGGGAGACTATGGCTACACCTTC.

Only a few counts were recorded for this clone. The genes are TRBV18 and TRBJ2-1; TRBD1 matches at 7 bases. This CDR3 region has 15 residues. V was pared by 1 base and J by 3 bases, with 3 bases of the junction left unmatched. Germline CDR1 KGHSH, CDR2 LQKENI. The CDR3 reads CASSPLAGGYNEQFF. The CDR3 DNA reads TGTGCCAGCTCACCACTCGCAGGGGGCTACAATGAGCAGTTCTTC.

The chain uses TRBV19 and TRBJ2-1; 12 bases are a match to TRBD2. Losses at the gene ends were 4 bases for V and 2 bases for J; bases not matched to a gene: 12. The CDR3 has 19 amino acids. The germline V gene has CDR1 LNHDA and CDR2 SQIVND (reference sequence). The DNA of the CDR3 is TGTGCCAGTAGTACCCGGCAATGGACTAGCGGGAAGGCCTACAATGAGCAGTTCTTC. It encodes CASSTRQWTSGKAYNEQFF.

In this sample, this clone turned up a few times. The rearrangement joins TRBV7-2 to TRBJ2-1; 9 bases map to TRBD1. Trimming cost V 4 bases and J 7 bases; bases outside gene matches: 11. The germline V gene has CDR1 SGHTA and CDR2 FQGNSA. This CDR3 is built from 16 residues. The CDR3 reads CASSYPGTGRRNEQFF. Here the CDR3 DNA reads TGTGCCAGCAGCTATCCCGGGACAGGGAGGCGTAATGAGCAGTTCTTC.

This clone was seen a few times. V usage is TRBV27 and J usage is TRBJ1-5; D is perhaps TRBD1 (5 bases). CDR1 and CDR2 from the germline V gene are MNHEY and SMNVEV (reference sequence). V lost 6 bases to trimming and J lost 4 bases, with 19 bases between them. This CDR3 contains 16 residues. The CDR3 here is CASRRKGTVSNQPQHF. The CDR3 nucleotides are TGTGCCAGCAGAAGAAAGGGGACTGTTAGTAATCAGCCCCAGCATTTT.

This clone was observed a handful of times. The CDR3 nucleotides are TGCGCCAGCAGAGTCCCGGGACAGTGGGCCGGGGAGCTGTTTTTT. It yields the protein CASRVPGQWAGELFF. The V call is TRBV5-1, the J call TRBJ2-2, with TRBD1 identical over 7 bases. This CDR3 contains 15 residues. Germline CDR1 reads SGHRS; CDR2 reads YFSETQ. After removal of 5 bases from V and 6 bases from J, the junction contained 10 bases not matched to a gene.

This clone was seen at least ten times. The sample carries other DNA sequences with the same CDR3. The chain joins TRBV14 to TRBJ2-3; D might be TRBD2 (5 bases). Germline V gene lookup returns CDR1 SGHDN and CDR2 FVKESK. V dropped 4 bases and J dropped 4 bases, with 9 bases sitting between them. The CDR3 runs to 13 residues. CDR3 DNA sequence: TGTGCCAGCAGCCGTGGGCGGGCAGATACGCAGTATTTT. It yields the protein CASSRGRADTQYF.

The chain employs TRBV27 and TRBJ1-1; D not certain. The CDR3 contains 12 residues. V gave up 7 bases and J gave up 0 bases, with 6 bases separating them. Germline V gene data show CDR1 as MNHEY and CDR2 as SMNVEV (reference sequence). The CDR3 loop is CASISLNTEAFF. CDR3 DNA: TGTGCCAGCATCTCCCTGAACACTGAAGCTTTCTTT.

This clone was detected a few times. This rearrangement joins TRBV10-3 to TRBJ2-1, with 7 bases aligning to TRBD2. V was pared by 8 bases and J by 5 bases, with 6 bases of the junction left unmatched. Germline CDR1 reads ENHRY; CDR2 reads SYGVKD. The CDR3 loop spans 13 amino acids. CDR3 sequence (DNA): TGTGCCATCGGGGAGCGGGGCCACAATGAGCAGTTCTTC. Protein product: CAIGERGHNEQFF.

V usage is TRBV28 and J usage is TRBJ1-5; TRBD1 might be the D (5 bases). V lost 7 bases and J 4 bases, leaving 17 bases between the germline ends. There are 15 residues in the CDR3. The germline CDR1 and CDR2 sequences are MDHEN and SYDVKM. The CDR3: CASMTWGGRNQPQHF. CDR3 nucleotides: TGTGCCAGCATGACCTGGGGGGGAAGGAATCAGCCCCAGCATTTT.

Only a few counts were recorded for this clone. The CDR3 loop is CASSQGVNTEAFF. The CDR3 nucleotides are TGTGCCAGCAGCCAAGGAGTGAACACTGAAGCTTTCTTT. The J gene is TRBJ1-1, the V gene TRBV14, with D uncertain. CDR1 and CDR2 (germline): SGHDN, FVKESK. The CDR3 runs 13 residues. V lost 1 base and J 0 bases, leaving 3 bases between the germline ends.

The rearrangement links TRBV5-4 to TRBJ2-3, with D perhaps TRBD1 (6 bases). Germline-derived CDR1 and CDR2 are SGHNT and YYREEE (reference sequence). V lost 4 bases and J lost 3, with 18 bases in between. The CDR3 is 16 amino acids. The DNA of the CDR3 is TGTGCCAGCAGCCCCGGACAGTCCCGGAGTACAGATACGCAGTATTTT. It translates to CASSPGQSRSTDTQYF.

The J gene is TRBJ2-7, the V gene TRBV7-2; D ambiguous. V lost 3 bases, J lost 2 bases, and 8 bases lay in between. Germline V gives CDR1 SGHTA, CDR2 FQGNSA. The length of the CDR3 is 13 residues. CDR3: CASSFARTYEQYF. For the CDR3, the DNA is TGTGCCAGCAGCTTTGCGCGGACCTACGAGCAGTACTTC.

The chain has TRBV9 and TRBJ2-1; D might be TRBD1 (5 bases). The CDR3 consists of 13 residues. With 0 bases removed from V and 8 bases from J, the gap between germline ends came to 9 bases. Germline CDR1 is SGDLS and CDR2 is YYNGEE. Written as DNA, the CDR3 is TGTGCCAGCAGCGTAGGCATGGGGCATGAGCAGTTCTTC. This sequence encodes CASSVGMGHEQFF.

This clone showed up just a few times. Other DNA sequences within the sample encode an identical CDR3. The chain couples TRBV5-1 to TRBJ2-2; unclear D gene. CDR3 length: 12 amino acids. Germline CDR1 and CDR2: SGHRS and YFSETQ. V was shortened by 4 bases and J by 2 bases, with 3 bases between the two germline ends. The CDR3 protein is CASSLNTGELFF. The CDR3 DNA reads TGCGCCAGCAGCCTCAACACCGGGGAGCTGTTTTTT.

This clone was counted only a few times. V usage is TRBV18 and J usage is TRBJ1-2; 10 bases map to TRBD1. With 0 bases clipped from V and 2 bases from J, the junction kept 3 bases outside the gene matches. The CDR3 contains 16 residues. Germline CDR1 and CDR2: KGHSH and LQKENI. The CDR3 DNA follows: TGTGCCAGCTCACCACCTTTGGGACAGGGGAACTATGGCTACACCTTC. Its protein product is CASSPPLGQGNYGYTF.

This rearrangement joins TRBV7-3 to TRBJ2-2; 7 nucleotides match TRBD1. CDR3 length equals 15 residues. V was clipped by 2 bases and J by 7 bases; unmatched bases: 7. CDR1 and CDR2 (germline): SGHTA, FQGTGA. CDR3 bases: TGTGCCAGCAGCTTATCCGACAGGGCTGGCGGGGAGCTGTTTTTT. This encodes CASSLSDRAGGELFF. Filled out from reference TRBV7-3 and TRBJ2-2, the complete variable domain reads GAGVSQTPSNKVTEKGKYVELRCDPISGHTALYWYRQSLGQGPEFLIYFQGTGAADDSGLPNDRFFAVRPEGSVSTLKIQRTERGDSAVYLCASSLSDRAGGELFFGEGSRLTVL.

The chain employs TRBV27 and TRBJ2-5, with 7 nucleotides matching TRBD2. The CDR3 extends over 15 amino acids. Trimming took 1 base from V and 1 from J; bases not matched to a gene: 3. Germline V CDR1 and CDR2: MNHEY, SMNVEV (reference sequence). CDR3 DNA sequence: TGTGCCAGCAGTTTATGGGGCGGGGGCCAAGAGACCCAGTACTTC. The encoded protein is CASSLWGGGQETQYF.

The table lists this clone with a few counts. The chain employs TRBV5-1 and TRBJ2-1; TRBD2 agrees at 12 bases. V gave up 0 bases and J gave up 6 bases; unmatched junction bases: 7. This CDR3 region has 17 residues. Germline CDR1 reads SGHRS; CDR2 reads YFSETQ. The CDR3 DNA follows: TGCGCCAGCAGCTTGGGGACTAGCGGGATGTTCTCCAATGAGCAGTTCTTC. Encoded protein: CASSLGTSGMFSNEQFF.

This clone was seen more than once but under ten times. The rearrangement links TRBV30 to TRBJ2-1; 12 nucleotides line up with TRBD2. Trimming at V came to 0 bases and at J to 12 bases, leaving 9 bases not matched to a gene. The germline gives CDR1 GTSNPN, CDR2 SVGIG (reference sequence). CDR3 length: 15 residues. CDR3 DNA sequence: TGTGCCTGGAGTGTTCTAGCGGGAGGGGTTACGCGGCAGTTCTTC. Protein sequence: CAWSVLAGGVTRQFF.

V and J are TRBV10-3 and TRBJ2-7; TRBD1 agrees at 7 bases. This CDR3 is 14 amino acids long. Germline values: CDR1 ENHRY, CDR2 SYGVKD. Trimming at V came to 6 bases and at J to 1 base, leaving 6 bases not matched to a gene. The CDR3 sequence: CAISGTDRSYEQYF. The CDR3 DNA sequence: TGTGCCATCAGCGGGACAGACCGATCCTACGAGCAGTACTTC.

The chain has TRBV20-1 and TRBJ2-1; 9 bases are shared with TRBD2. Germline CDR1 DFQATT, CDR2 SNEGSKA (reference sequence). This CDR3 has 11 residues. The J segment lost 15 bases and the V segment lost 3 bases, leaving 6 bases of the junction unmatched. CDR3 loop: CSASLGREGFF. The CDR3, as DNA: TGCAGTGCTAGCTTGGGGCGGGAGGGGTTCTTC.

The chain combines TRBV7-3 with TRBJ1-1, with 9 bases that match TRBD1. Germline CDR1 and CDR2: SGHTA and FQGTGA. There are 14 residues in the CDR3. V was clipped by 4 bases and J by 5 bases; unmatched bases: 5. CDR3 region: CASSYRGLGTEAFF. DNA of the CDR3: TGTGCCAGCAGCTACAGGGGGCTGGGGACTGAAGCTTTCTTT.

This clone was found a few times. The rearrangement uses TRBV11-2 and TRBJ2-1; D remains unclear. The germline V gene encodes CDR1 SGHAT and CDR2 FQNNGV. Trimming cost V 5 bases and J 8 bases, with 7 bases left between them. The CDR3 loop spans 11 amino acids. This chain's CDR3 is CASSLNYEQFF. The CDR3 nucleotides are TGTGCCAGCAGCCTAAACTATGAGCAGTTCTTC.